A selection of T cell receptor beta chains follows, all from one sample in a study of beta chain features in type 1 diabetes. TCRdb's copy holds only in-frame clones and misses some; the assay was immunoSEQ multiplex PCR. The top ten hold 1% to 1.5% of the sample, which has just under 150,000 clones, about 13% seen once. Specimen: central memory CD4+ T cells from blood. These receptors originate from a man aged 18 to 35 with type 1 diabetes. Each CDR3 is given with its conserved first and last residue. The D gene is left open where the match is weak. Size values are once, few and many counts, or a class for expanded clones, and some rows have none.

v_gene: TRBV5-4; j_gene: TRBJ2-7; d_gene: NA; abundance: NA; CDR3nt: TGTGCCAGCAGCCAGGGCGGGACGGGTGAGCAGTACTTC; CDR3aa: CASSQGGTGEQYF
v_gene: TRBV7-9; j_gene: TRBJ2-2; d_gene: TRBD1; abundance: few; CDR3nt: TGTGCCAGCAGCCTCGCGACAGGGGTAAACACCGGGGAGCTGTTTTTT; CDR3aa: CASSLATGVNTGELFF
v_gene: TRBV7-9; j_gene: TRBJ2-5; d_gene: NA; abundance: few; CDR3nt: TGTGCCAGCAGCTTGGGCCCGGGACTCCAAGAGACCCAGTACTTC; CDR3aa: CASSLGPGLQETQYF
v_gene: TRBV5-6; j_gene: TRBJ2-7; d_gene: NA; abundance: NA; CDR3nt: TGTGCCAGCAGCTTGTGGGACGGAACCTACGAGCAGTACTTC; CDR3aa: CASSLWDGTYEQYF
v_gene: TRBV6-5; j_gene: TRBJ1-1; d_gene: NA; abundance: few; CDR3nt: TGTGCCAGCACCCAGGGACGTGGGACTGAAGCTTTCTTT; CDR3aa: CASTQGRGTEAFF
v_gene: TRBV9; j_gene: TRBJ2-3; d_gene: NA; abundance: NA; CDR3nt: TGTGCCAGCAGCGTAGCGACGGGGAGCACAGATACGCAGTATTTT; CDR3aa: CASSVATGSTDTQYF
v_gene: TRBV10-3; j_gene: TRBJ2-3; d_gene: NA; abundance: NA; CDR3nt: TGTGCCATCAGTGAGGGCAGCACAGATACGCAGTATTTT; CDR3aa: CAISEGSTDTQYF
v_gene: TRBV2; j_gene: TRBJ1-1; d_gene: NA; abundance: NA; CDR3nt: TGTGCCAGCTCGGGACAAAGGGACACTGAAGCTTTCTTT; CDR3aa: CASSGQRDTEAFF
v_gene: TRBV5-6; j_gene: TRBJ2-5; d_gene: NA; abundance: few; CDR3nt: TGTGCCAGCAGCCTCCCCCCCCAAGAGACCCAGTACTTC; CDR3aa: CASSLPPQETQYF
v_gene: TRBV4-1; j_gene: TRBJ1-1; d_gene: NA; abundance: few; CDR3nt: TGCGCCAGCAGCCAAGAAGCCAGGGGGAACACTGAAGCTTTCTTT; CDR3aa: CASSQEARGNTEAFF
v_gene: TRBV29-1; j_gene: TRBJ1-1; d_gene: TRBD1; abundance: many; CDR3nt: TGCAGCGTTGAGAGAACAGGGGCTGAAGCTTTCTTT; CDR3aa: CSVERTGAEAFF
v_gene: TRBV19; j_gene: TRBJ1-2; d_gene: TRBD1; abundance: few; CDR3nt: TGTGCCAGTCGCAACGGGGGACAGAACTATGGCTACACCTTC; CDR3aa: CASRNGGQNYGYTF
v_gene: TRBV7-6; j_gene: TRBJ2-7; d_gene: NA; abundance: few; CDR3nt: TGTGCCAGCAGCCCCGCCCCAGGGTCCTACGAGCAGTACTTC; CDR3aa: CASSPAPGSYEQYF
v_gene: TRBV28; j_gene: TRBJ2-5; d_gene: NA; abundance: NA; CDR3nt: TGTGCCTGTGGGCGGCTGCAAGAGACCCAGTACTTC; CDR3aa: CACGRLQETQYF
v_gene: TRBV6-6; j_gene: TRBJ2-5; d_gene: NA; abundance: many; CDR3nt: TGTGCCAGCCGGAGGGAGACCCAGTACTTC; CDR3aa: CASRRETQYF
v_gene: TRBV5-4; j_gene: TRBJ2-3; d_gene: NA; abundance: many; CDR3nt: TGTGCCAGCAGCTTGGATATTCCTAGCACAGATACGCAGTATTTT; CDR3aa: CASSLDIPSTDTQYF
v_gene: TRBV18; j_gene: TRBJ2-7; d_gene: NA; abundance: many; CDR3nt: TGTGCCAGCTCACTAAAATCCGGGGACTACGAGCAGTACTTC; CDR3aa: CASSLKSGDYEQYF
v_gene: TRBV20-1; j_gene: TRBJ2-1; d_gene: NA; abundance: NA; CDR3nt: TGCAGTGCTATAAGGGAGGTTGAGCAGTTCTTC; CDR3aa: CSAIREVEQFF
v_gene: TRBV2; j_gene: TRBJ2-1; d_gene: NA; abundance: NA; CDR3nt: TGTGCCAGCCAGAGAGGCAATGAGCAGTTCTTC; CDR3aa: CASQRGNEQFF
v_gene: TRBV21-1; j_gene: TRBJ2-7; d_gene: NA; abundance: NA; CDR3nt: TGTGCCAGCAGCAAAACGCAGGGGGCCTACGAGCAGTACTTC; CDR3aa: CASSKTQGAYEQYF
v_gene: TRBV5-1; j_gene: TRBJ2-5; d_gene: TRBD2; abundance: few; CDR3nt: TGCGCCAGCAGCTTGGTTTCTAGCGGCCAAGAGACCCAGTACTTC; CDR3aa: CASSLVSSGQETQYF
v_gene: TRBV18; j_gene: TRBJ1-2; d_gene: NA; abundance: few; CDR3nt: TGTGCCAGCTCACCAGCCCACCCCGGGTCCTCGTCTACCTTC; CDR3aa: CASSPAHPGSSSTF
v_gene: TRBV2; j_gene: TRBJ1-1; d_gene: NA; abundance: NA; CDR3nt: TGTGCCAGCAGCGACAGATCGACGACTGAAGCTTTCTTT; CDR3aa: CASSDRSTTEAFF
v_gene: TRBV7-8; j_gene: TRBJ2-6; d_gene: NA; abundance: many; CDR3nt: TGTGCCACGTCCTTCTCTGGGGCCAACGTCCTGACTTTC; CDR3aa: CATSFSGANVLTF
v_gene: TRBV27; j_gene: TRBJ1-1; d_gene: NA; abundance: few; CDR3nt: TGTGCCAGCGGAGCCCTGTGGGGTGAAGCTTTCTTT; CDR3aa: CASGALWGEAFF
v_gene: TRBV5-4; j_gene: TRBJ2-7; d_gene: NA; abundance: NA; CDR3nt: TGTGCCAGCAGCCCCGGCCCTGGCTTCGAGCAGTACTTC; CDR3aa: CASSPGPGFEQYF
v_gene: TRBV7-2; j_gene: TRBJ1-2; d_gene: NA; abundance: few; CDR3nt: TGTGCCAGCAGCTCAAGAGGGACTGACTATGGCTACACCTTC; CDR3aa: CASSSRGTDYGYTF
v_gene: TRBV18; j_gene: TRBJ2-2; d_gene: NA; abundance: NA; CDR3nt: TGTGCCAGCTCATCCGGGACACCGAACACCGGGGAGCTGTTTTTT; CDR3aa: CASSSGTPNTGELFF
v_gene: TRBV11-2; j_gene: TRBJ2-3; d_gene: NA; abundance: NA; CDR3nt: TGTGCCAGCAGCCTCGGGGGAGCGGCCGCAGATACGCAGTATTTT; CDR3aa: CASSLGGAAADTQYF
v_gene: TRBV7-3; j_gene: TRBJ2-2; d_gene: NA; abundance: few; CDR3nt: TGTGCCAGCAGCTTATCCGGGAACACCGGGGAGCTGTTTTTT; CDR3aa: CASSLSGNTGELFF
v_gene: TRBV5-6; j_gene: TRBJ2-1; d_gene: TRBD1; abundance: many; CDR3nt: TGTGCCAGCAGCTTCTTCGGCGGTCAGGGGGCGCCATTCGATGAGCAGTTCTTC; CDR3aa: CASSFFGGQGAPFDEQFF
v_gene: TRBV5-6; j_gene: TRBJ1-1; d_gene: NA; abundance: few; CDR3nt: TGTGCCAGCAGCTCCCGACTCAGGGAAATGAACACTGAAGCTTTCTTT; CDR3aa: CASSSRLREMNTEAFF
v_gene: TRBV5-1; j_gene: TRBJ2-7; d_gene: NA; abundance: NA; CDR3nt: TGCGCCAGCAGCTTGGCCTTAGGCCAGGTGGGAGAGCAGTACTTC; CDR3aa: CASSLALGQVGEQYF
v_gene: TRBV19; j_gene: TRBJ2-7; d_gene: TRBD1; abundance: few; CDR3nt: TGTGCCAGCGGCGGGACAGGGTCCTACGAGCAGTACTTC; CDR3aa: CASGGTGSYEQYF
v_gene: TRBV7-9; j_gene: TRBJ2-3; d_gene: TRBD2; abundance: few; CDR3nt: TGTGCCAGCAGCTTAGCTAGCGGGGGGGCCGATACGCAGTATTTT; CDR3aa: CASSLASGGADTQYF
v_gene: TRBV19; j_gene: TRBJ2-7; d_gene: TRBD1; abundance: NA; CDR3nt: TGTGCCAGTAGTGTCCCAGGACAGGACGAGCAGTACTTC; CDR3aa: CASSVPGQDEQYF
v_gene: TRBV9; j_gene: TRBJ2-3; d_gene: TRBD2; abundance: few; CDR3nt: TGTGCCAGCAGCGAACCAGGACTAGCCGGGACAGATACGCAGTATTTT; CDR3aa: CASSEPGLAGTDTQYF
v_gene: TRBV18; j_gene: TRBJ1-1; d_gene: NA; abundance: NA; CDR3nt: TGTGCCAGCTCACTATCTCTTTGGGGTCAAGGCACTGAAGCTTTCTTT; CDR3aa: CASSLSLWGQGTEAFF
v_gene: TRBV19; j_gene: TRBJ2-1; d_gene: NA; abundance: NA; CDR3nt: TGTGCCAGTACCCCCCCGGGGGAGCTTTACAATGAGCAGTTCTTC; CDR3aa: CASTPPGELYNEQFF
v_gene: TRBV19; j_gene: TRBJ1-1; d_gene: TRBD1; abundance: NA; CDR3nt: TGTGCCAGTAGCACCACGCCCGGGACAGGCCAGACTGAAGCTTTCTTT; CDR3aa: CASSTTPGTGQTEAFF
v_gene: TRBV6-1; j_gene: TRBJ2-1; d_gene: NA; abundance: NA; CDR3nt: TGTGCCAGCAGCCGACTCCGGGATGAGCAGTTCTTC; CDR3aa: CASSRLRDEQFF
v_gene: TRBV7-6; j_gene: TRBJ1-1; d_gene: NA; abundance: few; CDR3nt: TGTGCCAGCAGCTTTGATACCCACTTGAACACTGAAGCTTTCTTT; CDR3aa: CASSFDTHLNTEAFF
v_gene: TRBV9; j_gene: TRBJ2-2; d_gene: NA; abundance: NA; CDR3nt: TGTGCCAGCAACAACCCATCGAACACCGGGGAGCTGTTTTTT; CDR3aa: CASNNPSNTGELFF
v_gene: TRBV5-1; j_gene: TRBJ1-2; d_gene: NA; abundance: NA; CDR3nt: TGCGCCAGCAGCTTGGTGGGCATCCGGGGAGGCTACACCTTC; CDR3aa: CASSLVGIRGGYTF
v_gene: TRBV5-1; j_gene: TRBJ2-3; d_gene: NA; abundance: NA; CDR3nt: TGCGCCAGCAGCCCGTCCCATATCACAGATACGCAGTATTTT; CDR3aa: CASSPSHITDTQYF
v_gene: TRBV6-6; j_gene: TRBJ2-7; d_gene: TRBD1; abundance: few; CDR3nt: TGTGCCAGCAGTTACAAGTTAGGGACAGGCTTCTACGAGCAGTACTTC; CDR3aa: CASSYKLGTGFYEQYF
v_gene: TRBV7-9; j_gene: TRBJ1-4; d_gene: TRBD1; abundance: NA; CDR3nt: TGTGCCAGCAGGACCGGGACAGGGCGGGAAAAACTGTTTTTT; CDR3aa: CASRTGTGREKLFF
v_gene: TRBV20-1; j_gene: TRBJ2-5; d_gene: NA; abundance: NA; CDR3nt: TGCAGTGCTGTACGAGAAGAGACCCAGTACTTC; CDR3aa: CSAVREETQYF
v_gene: TRBV5-1; j_gene: TRBJ1-1; d_gene: NA; abundance: NA; CDR3nt: TGCGCCAGCAGCGGCAGCGGTAACACTGAAGCTTTCTTT; CDR3aa: CASSGSGNTEAFF
v_gene: TRBV10-3; j_gene: TRBJ1-6; d_gene: TRBD1; abundance: few; CDR3nt: TGTGCCATCAGTGAGTCGGTCGGACAGGGTGGGTCACCCCTCCACTTT; CDR3aa: CAISESVGQGGSPLHF
v_gene: TRBV11-2; j_gene: TRBJ2-5; d_gene: NA; abundance: NA; CDR3nt: TGTGCCAGCAGCACCCGCCCGAGGGAAGAGACCCAGTACTTC; CDR3aa: CASSTRPREETQYF
v_gene: TRBV7-8; j_gene: TRBJ1-5; d_gene: NA; abundance: NA; CDR3nt: TGTGCCAGCAGGCGTACAGGGATCGATCAGCCCCAGCATTTT; CDR3aa: CASRRTGIDQPQHF
v_gene: TRBV2; j_gene: TRBJ1-1; d_gene: NA; abundance: few; CDR3nt: TGTGCCAGCAGTGAAAACTCGAACACTGAAGCTTTCTTT; CDR3aa: CASSENSNTEAFF
v_gene: TRBV30; j_gene: TRBJ1-6; d_gene: TRBD1; abundance: NA; CDR3nt: TGTGCCTGGGGGACAGGGACGAATTCACCCCTCCACTTT; CDR3aa: CAWGTGTNSPLHF
v_gene: TRBV29-1; j_gene: TRBJ1-1; d_gene: TRBD1; abundance: NA; CDR3nt: TGCAGCGTTTTTGGACAGGGCGAAGCTTTCTTT; CDR3aa: CSVFGQGEAFF
v_gene: TRBV14; j_gene: TRBJ2-5; d_gene: NA; abundance: NA; CDR3nt: TGTGCCAGCAGCCGCTTAAGCGGCAGCCAAGAGACCCAGTACTTC; CDR3aa: CASSRLSGSQETQYF
v_gene: TRBV5-1; j_gene: TRBJ2-2; d_gene: NA; abundance: few; CDR3nt: TGCGCCAGCAAGGAGGACCTGAACACCGGGGAGCTGTTTTTT; CDR3aa: CASKEDLNTGELFF
v_gene: TRBV14; j_gene: TRBJ2-7; d_gene: NA; abundance: many; CDR3nt: TGTGCCAGCAGCCAAGCAACAGGGCCCTACGAGCAGTACTTC; CDR3aa: CASSQATGPYEQYF
v_gene: TRBV9; j_gene: TRBJ2-1; d_gene: TRBD2; abundance: few; CDR3nt: TGTGCCAGCGGCAGCGGGAACATCTACAATGAGCAGTTCTTC; CDR3aa: CASGSGNIYNEQFF
v_gene: TRBV30; j_gene: TRBJ2-2; d_gene: NA; abundance: medium-sized; CDR3nt: TGTGCCTGGAGTACGTCAGGGGCCGGGGAGCTGTTTTTT; CDR3aa: CAWSTSGAGELFF